Presented here are 17 T cell receptor beta chains from one specimen sequenced in a study of T cell repertoires in cytomegalovirus infection. TCRdb redid the calling of the reads with MiXCR, one entry per CDR3 protein. The sample records about 260,000 distinct CDR3 sequences, approximately 9.1% being singletons. Source material: PBMCs. These receptor sequences come from a human donor in good health (CMV status not recorded). Some clones in this sample may be carry-over from other donors' samples.

This clonotype was seen at least ten times. This chain joins TRBV29-1 and TRBJ1-3, with no clear D. This CDR3 spans 12 amino acids. Trimming shortened V by 4 bases and J by 0 bases, and 4 bases separated the two germline ends. CDR1 and CDR2 (germline): SQVTM, ANQGSEA. The CDR3 is CSVGLSGNTIYF. CDR3 sequence (DNA): TGCAGCGTTGGGCTCTCTGGAAACACCATATATTTT.

In this sample, this clonotype turned up many times. V and J are TRBV11-2 and TRBJ1-2, with TRBD1 as a possible D gene (6 bases). Germline CDR1 SGHAT, CDR2 FQNNGV. V lost 3 bases and J lost 4, with 12 bases in between. The CDR3 has 14 amino acids. The CDR3 nucleotides read TGTGCCAGCAGCTTTGGCGGGGGGCTCTATGGCTACACCTTC. Its translation: CASSFGGGLYGYTF.

This clonotype was seen more than once but under ten times. The genes are TRBV7-4 and TRBJ1-2; 7 nucleotides align to TRBD1. The CDR3 extends over 13 amino acids. J gave up 8 bases and V 4 bases, and 7 bases lay outside the gene matches. CDR1 and CDR2 (germline): SGHVT, SQSDAQ. CDR3 loop: CASSSPGGRGYTF. The CDR3 coding sequence is TGTGCCAGCAGCTCCCCAGGGGGGCGAGGCTACACCTTC.

The sample holds many counts of this clonotype. The chain links TRBV7-2 to TRBJ2-7, with a weak D call TRBD1 (8 bases). Per the germline V gene, CDR1 is SGHTA and CDR2 is FQGNSA. The CDR3 extends over 17 amino acids. V lost 6 bases and J lost 5, with 26 bases in between. Here the CDR3 DNA reads TGTGCCAGCAGTCTCAGGGGGCTCGGCGGGAGTGTCAACGAGCAGTACTTC. It translates to CASSLRGLGGSVNEQYF. Based on the CDR3 plus reference TRBV7-2 and TRBJ2-7, the full variable domain is GAGVSQSPSNKVTEKGKDVELRCDPISGHTALYWYRQSLGQGLEFLIYFQGNSAPDKSGLPSDRFSAERTGGSVSTLTIQRTQQEDSAVYLCASSLRGLGGSVNEQYFGPGTRLTVT.

The chain uses TRBV11-3 and TRBJ2-5; tentatively, D is TRBD2 (6 bases). Germline V gives CDR1 SGHNT, CDR2 YENEEA. The V and J ends lost 5 bases and 4 bases respectively, with 17 bases between them. This CDR3 is built from 15 residues. The CDR3 is CASSLWSGTGETQYF. CDR3 DNA sequence: TGTGCCAGCAGCCTCTGGTCCGGGACTGGAGAGACCCAGTACTTC.

This clonotype was counted many times. This sequence joins TRBV7-2 and TRBJ2-2, with D perhaps matching TRBD2 (6 bases). The ends were cut back, 6 bases at V and 8 bases at J, with 13 bases in the middle. In germline, CDR1 is SGHTA, CDR2 FQGNSA. The CDR3 covers 13 residues. CDR3 DNA sequence: TGTGCCAGCAGGGGGGGTGTTGATGGGGAGCTGTTTTTT. Protein: CASRGGVDGELFF.

The chain links TRBV20-1 to TRBJ2-1, with 8 bases matching TRBD2. This CDR3 contains 14 residues. V lost 5 bases, J lost 7 bases, and 10 bases stayed unmatched. Germline loops: CDR1 DFQATT, CDR2 SNEGSKA (reference sequence). In DNA, the CDR3 is TGCAGTGCTCTGGAGCGGGAGATCAAGAATGAGCAGTTCTTC. This sequence encodes CSALEREIKNEQFF.

This clonotype has just a few counts. The J gene is TRBJ1-3, the V gene TRBV29-1, with D uncertain. This CDR3 contains 14 residues. Germline V CDR1 and CDR2: SQVTM, ANQGSEA. With 5 bases removed from V and 0 bases from J, the gap between germline ends came to 11 bases. CDR3 residues: CSVYARSSGNTIYF. In DNA, the CDR3 is TGCAGCGTTTATGCCCGAAGCTCTGGAAACACCATATATTTT. The complete variable domain, with remaining parts taken from reference TRBV29-1 and TRBJ1-3, reads SAVISQKPSRDICQRGTSLTIQCQVDSQVTMMFWYRQQPGQSLTLIATANQGSEATYESGFVIDKFPISRPNLTFSTLTVSNMSPEDSSIYLCSVYARSSGNTIYFGEGSWLTVV.

This clonotype was observed a few times. The gene calls are TRBV7-2 and TRBJ2-1; a weak D match, TRBD2 (6 bases). V was shortened by 7 bases and J by 2 bases, with 12 bases between the two germline ends. Germline values: CDR1 SGHTA, CDR2 FQGNSA. This CDR3 comprises 14 residues. CDR3 residues: CASTSAGAYNEQFF. In DNA, the CDR3 is TGTGCCAGCACATCAGCGGGTGCCTACAATGAGCAGTTCTTC.

This clonotype came up many times. The chain recombines TRBV30 with TRBJ2-1; 9 bases agree with TRBD2. J lost 4 bases, V lost 2 bases, and 15 bases had no gene match. The CDR3 is made up of 18 amino acids. Germline V gene sequence: CDR1 GTSNPN, CDR2 SVGIG (reference sequence). The CDR3 here is CAWSSTGDLAGLYNEQFF. The CDR3 region has the DNA TGTGCCTGGAGTTCCACAGGAGATCTAGCGGGGTTATACAATGAGCAGTTCTTC.

This clonotype showed up many times. The gene calls are TRBV28 and TRBJ1-1, with D hard to call. This CDR3 has 15 residues. V was shortened by 1 base and J by 6 bases, with 15 bases between the two germline ends. CDR1 is MDHEN and CDR2 is SYDVKM in the germline V gene. The CDR3 nucleotides are TGTGCCAGCAGTTTATTGGGCGGAGGAGATCCTGAAGCTTTCTTT. Amino acids: CASSLLGGGDPEAFF. The variable domain in full, completed from reference TRBV28 and TRBJ1-1, reads DVKVTQSSRYLVKRTGEKVFLECVQDMDHENMFWYRQDPGLGLRLIYFSYDVKMKEKGDIPEGYSVSREKKERFSLILESASTNQTSMYLCASSLLGGGDPEAFFGQGTRLTVV.

This clonotype occurred many times. The chain has TRBV29-1 and TRBJ2-2, with 9 bases that match TRBD1. J lost 0 bases, V lost 4 bases, and 3 bases had no gene match. CDR1 is SQVTM and CDR2 is ANQGSEA in the germline V gene. CDR3 length: 15 amino acids. CDR3 nucleotide sequence: TGCAGCGTTGTGGGGGACAGGGCGAACACCGGGGAGCTGTTTTTT. Encoded protein: CSVVGDRANTGELFF.

This clonotype was counted ten times or more. This sequence joins TRBV20-1 and TRBJ1-1, with D perhaps matching TRBD1 (5 bases). In germline, CDR1 is DFQATT, CDR2 SNEGSKA (reference sequence). Trimming left V 1 base short and J 1 base short, with 13 bases between. The CDR3 is 15 amino acids. CDR3 protein: CSARGQTNTNTEAFF. In DNA, the CDR3 is TGCAGTGCTAGAGGACAGACTAACACGAACACTGAAGCTTTCTTT.

This clonotype was seen many times. The chain combines TRBV7-9 with TRBJ2-3, with TRBD1 as a possible D gene (6 bases). V was trimmed by 1 base and J by 5 bases, leaving 19 bases between them. The V gene's germline CDR1 is SEHNR and CDR2 FQNEAQ (reference sequence). This CDR3 contains 17 residues. The CDR3 nucleotides are TGTGCCAGCAGCTTAGTTCTTCGACAGGCGGGTGGAGATACGCAGTATTTT. Protein: CASSLVLRQAGGDTQYF.

This clonotype was seen just once. V gene TRBV7-2 combines with J gene TRBJ2-3, with 8 bases that match TRBD2. In germline, CDR1 is SGHTA, CDR2 FQGNSA. The length of the CDR3 is 16 residues. J was trimmed by 3 bases and V by 5 bases; bases with no gene match: 10. The chain's CDR3 is CASSGGSGSRTDTQYF. The CDR3 nucleotides are TGTGCCAGCAGCGGGGGGAGCGGGAGTAGAACAGATACGCAGTATTTT.

This clonotype was observed many times. The V call is TRBV2, the J call TRBJ1-5; D is perhaps TRBD1 (5 bases). Trimming cost V 4 bases and J 2 bases, with 9 bases left between them. The CDR3 length is 14 residues. Germline CDR1 is SNHLY and CDR2 is FYNNEI. CDR3 sequence: CASSGGAGNQPQHF. As DNA, the CDR3 is TGTGCCAGCAGTGGAGGGGCCGGCAATCAGCCCCAGCATTTT.

This clonotype was seen at least ten times. The V and J genes are TRBV27 and TRBJ1-2; possibly TRBD1 for D (5 bases). The germline V gene encodes CDR1 MNHEY and CDR2 SMNVEV (reference sequence). The CDR3 runs to 14 residues. With 2 bases removed from V and 1 base from J, the gap between germline ends came to 8 bases. The CDR3 DNA reads as TGTGCCAGCAGTTTACAGGGCGGTAACTATGGCTACACCTTC. This encodes CASSLQGGNYGYTF.